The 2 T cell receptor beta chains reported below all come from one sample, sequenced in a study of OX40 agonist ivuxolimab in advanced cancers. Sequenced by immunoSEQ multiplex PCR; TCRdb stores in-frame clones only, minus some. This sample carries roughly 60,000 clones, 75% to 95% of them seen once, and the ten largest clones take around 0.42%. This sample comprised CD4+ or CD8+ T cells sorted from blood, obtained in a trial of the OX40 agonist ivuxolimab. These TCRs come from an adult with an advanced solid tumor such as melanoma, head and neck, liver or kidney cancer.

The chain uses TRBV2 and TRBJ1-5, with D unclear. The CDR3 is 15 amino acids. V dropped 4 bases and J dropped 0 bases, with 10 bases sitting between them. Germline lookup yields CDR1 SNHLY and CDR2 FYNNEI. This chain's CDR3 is CASSVRVGSNQPQHF. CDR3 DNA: TGTGCCAGCAGTGTACGGGTGGGTAGCAATCAGCCCCAGCATTTT.

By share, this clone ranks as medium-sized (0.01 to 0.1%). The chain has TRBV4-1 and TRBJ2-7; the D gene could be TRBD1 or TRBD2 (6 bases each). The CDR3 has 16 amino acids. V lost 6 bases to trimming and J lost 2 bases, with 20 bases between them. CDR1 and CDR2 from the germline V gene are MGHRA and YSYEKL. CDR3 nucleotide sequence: TGCGCCAGCAGTCCCTGGGGGGCAGATATACCCTACGAGCAGTACTTC. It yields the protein CASSPWGADIPYEQYF.